The present T cell receptor (beta chain) was sequenced within a study of post-analysis software for immune sequencing data. This clonotype was observed a handful of times. Its antigen is not identified. Whole-study findings and limits: Relative to controls, patients had 4 or 5 TRBV segments at higher frequency, with TRBV5-6, TRBV5-1 and TRBV20-1 among these.

TCR beta cDNA libraries had unique molecular identifiers. TCRdb reprocessed the PCR reads with MiXCR, giving one entry per CDR3 protein. The sample yields 650,000 to 900,000 distinct CDR3 sequences, about half seen once. V lost 6 bases and J lost 3; bases outside the gene matches: 8. The V gene's germline CDR1 is SQVTM and CDR2 ANQGSEA. The CDR3 sequence is 14 residues long. This TCR derives from a girl under 18 with multiple sclerosis. The sample taken for sequencing was blood. This chain links TRBV29-1 with TRBJ2-5; 9 nucleotides line up with TRBD1. The CDR3 DNA sequence: TGCAGCGTAGCAATAGGACAGGGGAAAGAGACCCAGTACTTC. Encoded protein: CSVAIGQGKETQYF.